The clone carrying this TCR beta chain occurred once. Its antigen is unknown. V was pared by 4 bases and J by 4 bases, with 19 bases between. Germline lookup yields CDR1 SGHDN and CDR2 FVKESK. The length of the CDR3 is 16 residues. This entry is derived from a study of STAT5B mutations in CD4+ large granular lymphocyte leukemia. General study results and limits: Less than 30% of private leukemic clonotypes occurred rarely in other patients' non-leukemic repertoires. 8/27 top patient clones versus 2/35 control clones were TRBV06-family. Patient CD4-sorted repertoires looked more clonal than healthy CD4+ repertoires, even without putative leukemic clones.

Profiling relied on immunoSEQ multiplex PCR, and the TCRdb table lists in-frame clones only, not all of them. This sample carries 15,000 to 20,000 clones, roughly 80% of them seen once, and the ten largest clones take around 14%. The sequence came from a human donor in good health. The V and J genes are TRBV14 and TRBJ1-2; a weak D match, TRBD1 (6 bases). The sequencing sample was made of CD4+ T cells from blood buffy coats. The CDR3 here is CASSPPGGQATYGYTF. The CDR3 bases are TGTGCCAGCAGCCCTCCCGGGGGGCAGGCTACCTATGGCTACACCTTC.